The 27 T cell receptor beta chains below come from one sample, sequenced in a study of OX40 agonist ivuxolimab in advanced cancers. Sequenced by immunoSEQ multiplex PCR; TCRdb stores in-frame clones only, minus some. Counted here are about 69,000 clones, more than 70% occurring once; the ten biggest clones make up 2% to 2.5%. The material was CD4+ or CD8+ T cells sorted from blood, obtained in a trial of the OX40 agonist ivuxolimab. Receptors originate from an adult with an advanced solid tumor such as melanoma, head and neck, liver or kidney cancer.

The chain couples TRBV11-2 to TRBJ2-5; 7 nucleotides match TRBD1. This CDR3 is built from 15 residues. Per the germline V gene, CDR1 is SGHAT and CDR2 is FQNNGV. V lost 4 bases and J lost 0; bases outside the gene matches: 5. CDR3 DNA sequence: TGTGCCAGCAGCTCGGGACAGCTGTACCAAGAGACCCAGTACTTC. Protein sequence: CASSSGQLYQETQYF.

This clone was detected only a few times. The chain couples TRBV28 to TRBJ2-7, with D perhaps TRBD1 (6 bases). V gave up 9 bases and J gave up 2 bases, with 14 bases separating them. The CDR3 spans 13 residues. Germline V gene sequence: CDR1 MDHEN, CDR2 SYDVKM. CDR3: CASRAGTPYEQYF. The CDR3 bases are TGTGCCAGTCGGGCAGGGACACCCTACGAGCAGTACTTC.

The chain employs TRBV5-1 and TRBJ1-3; no clear D gene. V was shortened by 1 base and J by 0 bases, with 8 bases between the two germline ends. The germline CDR1 and CDR2 sequences are SGHRS and YFSETQ. The CDR3 totals 15 residues. The CDR3 bases are TGCGCCAGCAGCTTGAGTTCGGACTCTGGAAACACCATATATTTT. It codes for CASSLSSDSGNTIYF.

CDR3 sequence reads: CASSQDGWEQYF. CDR3 in DNA: TGTGCCAGCAGCCAAGATGGTTGGGAGCAGTACTTC. The chain combines TRBV14 with TRBJ2-7; D is unresolved. V lost 0 bases, J lost 7 bases, and 7 bases lay in between. From germline, CDR1 is SGHDN and CDR2 FVKESK. This CDR3 region has 12 residues.

Only a few counts were recorded for this clone. The chain joins TRBV19 to TRBJ2-3, with D unresolved. The CDR3 length is 14 residues. V was clipped by 2 bases and J by 0 bases, with 6 bases between them. Germline V CDR1 and CDR2: LNHDA, SQIVND (reference sequence). CDR3 amino acids: CASSIQSSTDTQYF. The CDR3 DNA reads TGTGCCAGTAGTATACAATCTAGCACAGATACGCAGTATTTT.

The chain carries TRBV28 and TRBJ2-5; TRBD2 matches at 12 bases. The V and J ends lost 11 bases and 0 bases, in that order; junction bases with no gene match: 4. CDR3 length: 14 amino acids. In germline, CDR1 is MDHEN, CDR2 SYDVKM. CDR3 residues: CAGGTSGHQETQYF. The CDR3 bases are TGTGCCGGGGGGACTAGCGGGCACCAAGAGACCCAGTACTTC. Complete variable domain (other parts from reference TRBV28 and TRBJ2-5): DVKVTQSSRYLVKRTGEKVFLECVQDMDHENMFWYRQDPGLGLRLIYFSYDVKMKEKGDIPEGYSVSREKKERFSLILESASTNQTSMYLCAGGTSGHQETQYFGPGTRLLVL.

The gene calls are TRBV28 and TRBJ2-7, with 7 bases identical to TRBD1. The CDR3 length is 15 residues. Germline CDR1 reads MDHEN; CDR2 reads SYDVKM. Trimming at V came to 4 bases and at J to 4 bases, leaving 10 bases not matched to a gene. In DNA, the CDR3 is TGTGCCAGCAGTTCCTATACAGGGGTCAGGTACGAGCAGTACTTC. Its translation is CASSSYTGVRYEQYF.

Remarks on this clone: A junction boundary mismatches the germline segment, possibly from a read error. This chain links TRBV7-7 with TRBJ2-2, with 12 bases lining up with TRBD2. Per germline, CDR1 SSHAT and CDR2 FNYEAQ (reference sequence). CDR3 length: 18 amino acids. The CDR3: CASTLPTSGGRNTGELFF. The CDR3 coding sequence is TGTGCTAGCACACTTCCAACTAGCGGGGGGCGGAACACCGGGGAGCTGTTTTTT.

This sequence joins TRBV28 and TRBJ2-7; 9 positions agree with TRBD1. With 2 bases clipped from V and 2 bases from J, the junction kept 1 base outside the gene matches. CDR1 is MDHEN, CDR2 SYDVKM, per germline. The CDR3 length is 14 residues. CDR3 residues: CASSLGTGPYEQYF. The DNA of the CDR3 is TGTGCCAGCAGTTTAGGGACAGGGCCCTACGAGCAGTACTTC.

The rearrangement joins TRBV19 to TRBJ2-3; 9 bases agree with TRBD1. V lost 5 bases to trimming and J lost 3 bases; unmatched junction nucleotides: 3. CDR1 LNHDA and CDR2 SQIVND come from the germline V gene (reference sequence). The CDR3 has 14 amino acids. The CDR3 sequence is CASSLGQGTDTQYF. In DNA, the CDR3 is TGTGCCAGTAGTCTTGGACAGGGGACAGATACGCAGTATTTT.

The V call is TRBV7-9, the J call TRBJ2-3; D perhaps matches TRBD1 (7 bases). CDR3 length: 16 amino acids. Germline CDR1 is SEHNR and CDR2 is FQNEAQ (reference sequence). V was cut by 4 bases and J by 3 bases, with 17 bases left in between. CDR3 coding DNA: TGTGCCAGCAGCTCCGCGACAGGGCGGGGAACAGATACGCAGTATTTT. Its protein is CASSSATGRGTDTQYF.

This clone was observed a few times. This chain uses TRBV5-1 with TRBJ1-3, with 7 positions matching TRBD1. Trimming at V came to 4 bases and at J to 6 bases, leaving 13 bases not matched to a gene. Germline assignment: CDR1 SGHRS and CDR2 YFSETQ. The CDR3 totals 16 residues. Here the CDR3 DNA reads TGCGCCAGCAGCGACACGATTCCGGGACAGATAAACACCATATATTTT. This translates into CASSDTIPGQINTIYF.

Only one count was recorded for this clone. J is TRBJ1-6 and V is TRBV18, with 7 bases matching TRBD1. Germline CDR1 and CDR2: KGHSH and LQKENI. Trimming took 4 bases from V and 2 from J; bases not matched to a gene: 5. The CDR3 length is 16 residues. As DNA, the CDR3 is TGTGCCAGCTCACTAACAGGGGATACCTATAATTCACCCCTCCACTTT. Its translation is CASSLTGDTYNSPLHF.

The gene calls are TRBV4-2 and TRBJ2-2, with 9 bases aligning to TRBD2. Germline CDR1 is LGHNA and CDR2 is YNFKEQ. The length of the CDR3 is 16 residues. Trimming at V came to 0 bases and at J to 6 bases, leaving 5 bases not matched to a gene. The CDR3: CASSQEQAGGPGELFF. CDR3 DNA: TGTGCCAGCAGCCAAGAGCAAGCGGGAGGACCCGGGGAGCTGTTTTTT.

The chain couples TRBV5-1 to TRBJ2-2; the D gene is possibly TRBD1 (6 bases). The CDR3 sequence is 16 residues long. Per the germline V gene, CDR1 is SGHRS and CDR2 is YFSETQ. The ends were cut back, 6 bases at V and 0 bases at J, with 15 bases in the middle. CDR3 protein: CASNPGTLANTGELFF. In DNA, the CDR3 is TGCGCCAGCAACCCCGGGACACTCGCGAACACCGGGGAGCTGTTTTTT.

J is TRBJ2-3 and V is TRBV5-1; weak D call: TRBD2 (5 bases). The length of the CDR3 is 16 residues. V shed 4 bases and J shed 4 bases, with 19 bases lying between them. In germline, CDR1 is SGHRS, CDR2 YFSETQ. CDR3 sequence reads: CASSTGVGGAPDTQYF. DNA for the CDR3: TGCGCCAGCAGCACTGGCGTAGGAGGTGCCCCAGATACGCAGTATTTT. Full variable domain (outside the CDR3, taken from reference TRBV5-1 and TRBJ2-3): KAGVTQTPRYLIKTRGQQVTLSCSPISGHRSVSWYQQTPGQGLQFLFEYFSETQRNKGNFPGRFSGRQFSNSRSEMNVSTLELGDSALYLCASSTGVGGAPDTQYFGPGTRLTVL.

The chain carries TRBV12-2 and TRBJ2-1; the table's D call, TRBD1, has no DNA check behind it. TRBV12-2 is recorded as a pseudogene. This CDR3 is 15 amino acids long. CDR3 amino acids: CASRNRAQSYNEQFF. CDR3 nucleotides: TGTGCAAGTCGCAACAGGGCCCAGTCCTACAATGAGCAGTTCTTC.

The CDR3 DNA is TGTGCCAGCAGTCCACATGACCGAACTAGCGCGGGAAACATTCAGTACTTC. It specifies CASSPHDRTSAGNIQYF. The V and J genes are TRBV28 and TRBJ2-4, with 7 bases fitting TRBD2. This CDR3 has 17 residues. V dropped 5 bases and J dropped 6; count of bases not matched to a gene: 16. Germline CDR1 reads MDHEN; CDR2 reads SYDVKM. Based on the CDR3 plus reference TRBV28 and TRBJ2-4, the full variable domain is DVKVTQSSRYLVKRTGEKVFLECVQDMDHENMFWYRQDPGLGLRLIYFSYDVKMKEKGDIPEGYSVSREKKERFSLILESASTNQTSMYLCASSPHDRTSAGNIQYFGAGTRLSVL.

This clone was detected only a few times. The chain employs TRBV5-1 and TRBJ1-2; D unresolved. V lost 0 bases and J 8 bases, leaving 8 bases between the germline ends. The germline V gene has CDR1 SGHRS and CDR2 YFSETQ. The CDR3 covers 12 residues. The CDR3 sequence: CASSLDGKGYTF. As DNA, the CDR3 is TGCGCCAGCAGCTTGGACGGAAAGGGCTACACCTTC.

The genes are TRBV5-1 and TRBJ1-3, with D unresolved. V shed 0 bases and J shed 0 bases, with 7 bases lying between them. The CDR3 covers 15 residues. Germline assignment: CDR1 SGHRS and CDR2 YFSETQ. The CDR3 bases are TGCGCCAGCAGCTTGGCGCCAAACTCTGGAAACACCATATATTTT. This sequence encodes CASSLAPNSGNTIYF.

This clone was detected a few times. Different DNA sequences within this sample yield the same CDR3. The chain uses TRBV6-5 and TRBJ1-2, with unresolved D. V was trimmed by 0 bases and J by 0 bases, leaving 8 bases between them. Germline values: CDR1 MNHEY, CDR2 SVGAGI. This CDR3 has 15 residues. The CDR3, as DNA: TGTGCCAGCAGTTACTCGGCAGGAACTAACTATGGCTACACCTTC. Encoded protein: CASSYSAGTNYGYTF.

The chain recombines TRBV19 with TRBJ2-7; 12 bases are shared with TRBD2. Germline-derived CDR1 and CDR2 are LNHDA and SQIVND (reference sequence). The CDR3 totals 14 residues. V lost 3 bases and J lost 5; bases outside the gene matches: 2. This CDR3 reads CASSMTSGSHEQYF. DNA for the CDR3: TGTGCCAGTAGTATGACTAGCGGGAGCCACGAGCAGTACTTC.

This clone was recorded once. The V gene is TRBV6-1, the J gene TRBJ1-4; D is uncertain. Germline lookup yields CDR1 MNHNS and CDR2 SASEGT. The germline V and J ends were trimmed by 0 bases and 8 bases, with 13 bases remaining between them. The CDR3 runs to 15 residues. This CDR3 reads CASSEALGKGEKLFF. The CDR3 DNA sequence: TGTGCCAGCAGTGAAGCACTGGGAAAGGGAGAAAAACTGTTTTTT.

This clone has more than one count but fewer than ten. V is TRBV5-5 and J is TRBJ1-6; 7 bases line up with TRBD1. Germline loops: CDR1 SGHKS, CDR2 YYEKEE (reference sequence). This CDR3 spans 14 amino acids. The trim removed 3 bases at V and 10 bases at J, leaving 7 bases unmatched. In nucleotides, the CDR3 is TGTGCCAGCAGCTCCGGGACAGAGTCCTCACCCCTCCACTTT. It translates to CASSSGTESSPLHF.

The genes are TRBV2 and TRBJ2-1; TRBD2 matches 13 bases. CDR1 is SNHLY and CDR2 is FYNNEI in the germline V gene. CDR3 length: 13 residues. The V segment lost 4 bases and the J segment 10 bases; nucleotides outside the gene matches: 1. In DNA form, the CDR3 reads TGTGCCAGCAGTGCGGGACTAGCGGGAGAGCAGTTCTTC. Protein sequence: CASSAGLAGEQFF.

The chain is built from TRBV2 and TRBJ1-3; D perhaps matches TRBD1 (6 bases). The germline gives CDR1 SNHLY, CDR2 FYNNEI. The CDR3 is 15 residues long. Trimming removed 3 bases from V and 4 bases from J, with 13 bases in between. Here the CDR3 DNA reads TGTGCCAGCAGTGATCTGACAGGAGGAGGAAACACCATATATTTT. The encoded protein is CASSDLTGGGNTIYF.

The chain is built from TRBV6-1 and TRBJ2-3, with TRBD1 matching over 7 bases. Trimming removed 3 bases from V and 2 bases from J; junction bases left unmatched: 8. CDR3 length: 16 residues. CDR1 and CDR2 from the germline V gene are MNHNS and SASEGT. In nucleotides, the CDR3 is TGTGCCAGCAGTGACATGCAGGGGACAGCCACAGATACGCAGTATTTT. Amino acid sequence: CASSDMQGTATDTQYF.